The entry below describes one T cell receptor (beta chain). Its antigen is unknown. This record belongs to a study of vaccination effects on CD4 cells after COVID-19. Study-level background: The study obtained samples from a couple of convalescent patients 16 days and one week before vaccination. Points from the study as a whole: Clones that were induced by infection or by vaccine showed marked contraction late after vaccination.

After expansion with viral peptide pools in the ViraFEST assay, antigen-specific CD4+ T cells were sequenced. Following an approximately eleven-day culture, CD4+ T cells were purified. It was between March and December 2020 that the person had a SARS-CoV-2 infection confirmed by PCR. Cells had half their medium changed to IL-2 medium on days 3 and 7. Repertoires were generated with immunoSEQ multiplex PCR, while TCRdb's copy carries only in-frame clones and drops some. The sample shows tens of thousands of clones, about 78% of them seen only once. The CDR3 contains 14 residues. V lost 7 bases, J lost 2 bases, and 13 bases lay in between. Germline values: CDR1 SGHAT, CDR2 FQNNGV.

This clonotype originated in a human donor who had a prior SARS-CoV-2 infection. The chain recombines TRBV11-2 with TRBJ2-3; D unclear. The starting material was CD4+ T cells from PBMCs cultured with HCoV-NL63 spike peptides, obtained before COVID-19 vaccination. CDR3 protein: CASTQFGPTDTQYF. The CDR3, as DNA: TGTGCCAGCACCCAATTTGGGCCCACAGATACGCAGTATTTT.